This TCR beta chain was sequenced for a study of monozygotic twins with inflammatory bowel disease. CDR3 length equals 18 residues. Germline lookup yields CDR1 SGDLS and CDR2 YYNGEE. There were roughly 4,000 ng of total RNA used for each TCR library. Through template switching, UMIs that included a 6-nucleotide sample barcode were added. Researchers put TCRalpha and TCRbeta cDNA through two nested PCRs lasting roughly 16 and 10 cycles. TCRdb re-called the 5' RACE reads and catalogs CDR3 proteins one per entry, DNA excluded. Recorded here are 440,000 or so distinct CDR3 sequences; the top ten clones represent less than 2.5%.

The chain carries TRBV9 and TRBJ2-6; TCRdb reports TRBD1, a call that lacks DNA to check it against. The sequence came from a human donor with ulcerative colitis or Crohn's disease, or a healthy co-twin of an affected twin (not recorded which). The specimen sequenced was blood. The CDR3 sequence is CASSARTGGGSGANVLTF.